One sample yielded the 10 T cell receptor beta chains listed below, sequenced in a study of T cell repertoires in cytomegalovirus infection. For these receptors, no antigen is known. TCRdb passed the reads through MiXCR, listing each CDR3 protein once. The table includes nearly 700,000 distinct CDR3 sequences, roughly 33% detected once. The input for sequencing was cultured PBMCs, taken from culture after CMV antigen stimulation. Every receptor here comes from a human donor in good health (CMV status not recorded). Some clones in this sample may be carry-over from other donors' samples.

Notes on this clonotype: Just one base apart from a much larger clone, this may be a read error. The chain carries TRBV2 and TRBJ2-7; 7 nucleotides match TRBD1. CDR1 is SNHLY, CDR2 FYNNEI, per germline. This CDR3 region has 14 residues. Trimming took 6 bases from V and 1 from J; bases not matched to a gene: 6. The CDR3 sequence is CASSVQGESYEQYF. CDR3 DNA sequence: TGTGCCAGCAGCGTCCAGGGGGAATCCTACGAGCAGTACTTC. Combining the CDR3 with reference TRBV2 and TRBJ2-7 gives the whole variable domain EPEVTQTPSHQVTQMGQEVILRCVPISNHLYFYWYRQILGQKVEFLVSFYNNEISEKSEIFDDQFSVERPDGSNFTLKIRSTKLEDSAMYFCASSVQGESYEQYFGPGTRLTVT.

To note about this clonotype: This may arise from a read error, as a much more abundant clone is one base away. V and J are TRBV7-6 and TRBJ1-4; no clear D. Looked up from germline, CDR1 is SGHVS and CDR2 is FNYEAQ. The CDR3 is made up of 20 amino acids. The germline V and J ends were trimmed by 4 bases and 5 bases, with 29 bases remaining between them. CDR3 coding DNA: TGTGCCAGCAGCTACGTGACTTTTGAGGGAAGATTGGTATGGAATGAAAAACTGTTTTTT. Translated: CASSYVTFEGRLVWNEKLFF.

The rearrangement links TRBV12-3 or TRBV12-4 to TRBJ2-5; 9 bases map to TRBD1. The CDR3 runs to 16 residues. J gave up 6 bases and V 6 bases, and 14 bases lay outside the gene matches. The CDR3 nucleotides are TGTGCCAGCAGATCTAGTGGGACAGGGAGCGGAAAGACCCAGTACTTC. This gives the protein CASRSSGTGSGKTQYF.

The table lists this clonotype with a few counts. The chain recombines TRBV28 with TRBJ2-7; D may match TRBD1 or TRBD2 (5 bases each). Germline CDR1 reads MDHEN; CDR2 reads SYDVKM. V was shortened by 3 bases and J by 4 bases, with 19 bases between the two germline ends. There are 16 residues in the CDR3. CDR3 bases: TGTGCCAGCAGTTTTGGGACCGTAATAGCGTTATACGAGCAGTACTTC. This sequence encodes CASSFGTVIALYEQYF.

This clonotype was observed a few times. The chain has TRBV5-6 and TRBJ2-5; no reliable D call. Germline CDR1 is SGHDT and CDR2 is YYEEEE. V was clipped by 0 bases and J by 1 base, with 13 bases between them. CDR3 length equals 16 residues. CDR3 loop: CASSLGQAPSQETQYF. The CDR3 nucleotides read TGTGCCAGCAGCTTGGGGCAAGCGCCCTCCCAAGAGACCCAGTACTTC.

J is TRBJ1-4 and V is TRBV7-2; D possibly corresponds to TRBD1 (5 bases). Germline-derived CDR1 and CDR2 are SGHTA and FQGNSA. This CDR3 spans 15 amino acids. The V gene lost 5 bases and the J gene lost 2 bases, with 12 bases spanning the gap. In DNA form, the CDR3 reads TGTGCCAGCAGCCCCCCCGGGGGTACTAATGAAAAACTGTTTTTT. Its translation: CASSPPGGTNEKLFF.

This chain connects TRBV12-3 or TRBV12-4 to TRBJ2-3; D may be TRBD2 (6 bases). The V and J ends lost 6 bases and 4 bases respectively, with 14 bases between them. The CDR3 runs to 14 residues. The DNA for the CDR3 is TGTGCCAGCAGCACTCGGGGGTATGCAGATACGCAGTATTTT. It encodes CASSTRGYADTQYF.

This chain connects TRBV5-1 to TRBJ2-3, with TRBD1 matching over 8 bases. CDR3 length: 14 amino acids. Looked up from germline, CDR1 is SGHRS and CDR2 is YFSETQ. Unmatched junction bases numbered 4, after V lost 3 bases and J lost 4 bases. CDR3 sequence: CASSSGQVADTQYF. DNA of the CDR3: TGCGCCAGCAGCTCGGGACAGGTGGCAGATACGCAGTATTTT. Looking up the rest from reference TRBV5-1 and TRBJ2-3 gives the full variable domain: KAGVTQTPRYLIKTRGQQVTLSCSPISGHRSVSWYQQTPGQGLQFLFEYFSETQRNKGNFPGRFSGRQFSNSRSEMNVSTLELGDSALYLCASSSGQVADTQYFGPGTRLTVL.

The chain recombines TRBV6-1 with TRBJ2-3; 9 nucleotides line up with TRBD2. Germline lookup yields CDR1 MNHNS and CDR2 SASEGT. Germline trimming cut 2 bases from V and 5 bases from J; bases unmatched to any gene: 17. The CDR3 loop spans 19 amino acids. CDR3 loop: CASSESWASGALPRDTQYF. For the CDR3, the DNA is TGTGCCAGCAGTGAATCGTGGGCTAGCGGGGCCCTCCCTCGAGATACGCAGTATTTT.

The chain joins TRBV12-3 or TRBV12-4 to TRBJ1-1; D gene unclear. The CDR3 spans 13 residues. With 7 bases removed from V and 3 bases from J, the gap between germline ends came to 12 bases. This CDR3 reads CASTPDGYTEAFF. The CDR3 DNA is TGTGCCAGCACCCCGGACGGATACACTGAAGCTTTCTTT.